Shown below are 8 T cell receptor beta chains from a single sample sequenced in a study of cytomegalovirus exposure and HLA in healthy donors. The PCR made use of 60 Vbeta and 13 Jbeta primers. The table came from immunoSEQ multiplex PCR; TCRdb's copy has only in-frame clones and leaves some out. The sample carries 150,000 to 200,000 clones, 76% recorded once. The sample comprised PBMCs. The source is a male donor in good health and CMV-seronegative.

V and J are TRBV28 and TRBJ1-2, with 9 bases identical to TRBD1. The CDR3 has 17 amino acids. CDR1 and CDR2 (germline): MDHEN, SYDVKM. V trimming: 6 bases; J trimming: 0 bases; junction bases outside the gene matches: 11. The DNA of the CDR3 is TGTGCCAGCAGCACGACGGGACAGGGATATGCTAACTATGGCTACACCTTC. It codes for CASSTTGQGYANYGYTF.

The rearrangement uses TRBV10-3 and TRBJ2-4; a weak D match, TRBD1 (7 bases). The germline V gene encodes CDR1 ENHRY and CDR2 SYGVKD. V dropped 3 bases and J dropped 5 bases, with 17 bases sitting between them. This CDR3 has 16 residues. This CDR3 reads CAISDSRQGGENIQYF. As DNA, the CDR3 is TGTGCCATCAGTGACTCCAGGCAGGGGGGTGAAAACATTCAGTACTTC.

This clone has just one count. The CDR3 here is CASSFLRGRDQPQHF. CDR3 in DNA: TGTGCCAGCAGTTTTTTGAGGGGGCGCGATCAGCCCCAGCATTTT. This rearrangement joins TRBV28 to TRBJ1-5, with 7 bases identical to TRBD1. The CDR3 has 15 amino acids. V lost 3 bases, J lost 5 bases, and 7 bases stayed unmatched. From germline, CDR1 is MDHEN and CDR2 SYDVKM.

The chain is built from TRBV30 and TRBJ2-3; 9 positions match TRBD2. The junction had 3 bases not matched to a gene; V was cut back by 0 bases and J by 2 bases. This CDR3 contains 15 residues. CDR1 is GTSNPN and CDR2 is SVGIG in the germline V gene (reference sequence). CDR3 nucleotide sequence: TGTGCCTGGAGTGTGCGGGGGGGCTACACAGATACGCAGTATTTT. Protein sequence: CAWSVRGGYTDTQYF. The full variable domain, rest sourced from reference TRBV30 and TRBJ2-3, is SQTIHQWPATLVQPVGSPLSLECTVEGTSNPNLYWYRQAAGRGLQLLFYSVGIGQISSEVPQNLSASRPQDRQFILSSKKLLLSDSGFYLCAWSVRGGYTDTQYFGPGTRLTVL.

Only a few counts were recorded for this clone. The CDR3 nucleotides are TGTGCCAGTACCCTAGGGACAGGCGTCGCTCATGCCTATGGCTACACCTTC. As protein: CASTLGTGVAHAYGYTF. The V and J genes are TRBV19 and TRBJ1-2, with 8 bases that match TRBD1. V lost 7 bases and J lost 4; bases outside the gene matches: 17. The CDR3 is made up of 17 amino acids. Germline values: CDR1 LNHDA, CDR2 SQIVND (reference sequence).

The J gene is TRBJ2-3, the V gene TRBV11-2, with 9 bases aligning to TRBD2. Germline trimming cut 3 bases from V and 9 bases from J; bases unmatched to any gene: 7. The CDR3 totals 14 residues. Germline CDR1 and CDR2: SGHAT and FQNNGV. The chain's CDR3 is CASSFWRGGATQYF. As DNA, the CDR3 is TGTGCCAGCAGCTTTTGGCGGGGGGGCGCGACGCAGTATTTT.

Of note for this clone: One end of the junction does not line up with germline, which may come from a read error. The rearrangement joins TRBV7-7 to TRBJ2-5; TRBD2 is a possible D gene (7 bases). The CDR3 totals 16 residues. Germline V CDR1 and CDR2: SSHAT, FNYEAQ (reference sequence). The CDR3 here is CASSLNPGGRLETQYF. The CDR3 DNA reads TGTGCTAGCAGCTTAAACCCGGGGGGCAGGTTGGAGACCCAGTACTTC.

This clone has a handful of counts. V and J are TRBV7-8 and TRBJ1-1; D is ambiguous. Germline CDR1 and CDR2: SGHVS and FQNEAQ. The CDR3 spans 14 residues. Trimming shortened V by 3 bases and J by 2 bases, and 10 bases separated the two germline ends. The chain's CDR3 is CASSFGEGNTEAFF. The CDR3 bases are TGTGCCAGCAGCTTCGGGGAGGGAAACACTGAAGCTTTCTTT.